These 23 T cell receptor beta chains originate from one sample sequenced in a study of technical replicates of blood from a few donors. The assay was immunoSEQ multiplex PCR, and TCRdb's table has in-frame clones only and misses some. This sample has about 94,000 clones, with approximately 94% found just once. Input material: T cells isolated from PBMCs. Source of these receptors: a human donor in good health.

This chain links TRBV12-5 with TRBJ2-1; 8 nucleotides line up with TRBD1. Germline assignment: CDR1 LGHNT and CDR2 FRNRAP. The CDR3 runs 15 residues. J gave up 5 bases and V 7 bases, and 10 bases lay outside the gene matches. The CDR3 DNA sequence: TGTGCTAGTGCCATTACAGGGGGTTGGGACAATGAGCAGTTCTTC. Translated: CASAITGGWDNEQFF.

This chain uses TRBV28 with TRBJ1-2; D is unclear. This CDR3 is 15 amino acids long. Germline values: CDR1 MDHEN, CDR2 SYDVKM. Trimming took 5 bases from V and 0 from J, leaving 13 bases between them. CDR3: CASSGGDQANYGYTF. In nucleotides, the CDR3 is TGTGCCAGCAGTGGAGGTGACCAAGCTAACTATGGCTACACCTTC.

The chain recombines TRBV27 with TRBJ1-2; tentative D call: TRBD1 (5 bases). Germline V gives CDR1 MNHEY, CDR2 SMNVEV (reference sequence). There are 15 residues in the CDR3. Trimming left V 0 bases short and J 10 bases short, with 18 bases between. The CDR3 DNA reads as TGTGCCAGCAGTTTATCTCACAGAAGGGGCGTACTCTACACCTTC. Translated: CASSLSHRRGVLYTF.

The V call is TRBV2, the J call TRBJ2-3; perhaps TRBD1 as D (6 bases). V dropped 8 bases and J dropped 0 bases, with 15 bases sitting between them. This CDR3 has 15 amino acids. Germline CDR1 and CDR2: SNHLY and FYNNEI. CDR3 sequence: CASGAGTLSTDTQYF. The CDR3, as DNA: TGTGCCAGCGGGGCCGGGACACTTAGCACAGATACGCAGTATTTT.

This clone was seen a single time. The chain is built from TRBV9 and TRBJ1-3; maybe TRBD1 (6 bases). CDR1 and CDR2 from the germline V gene are SGDLS and YYNGEE. V lost 2 bases to trimming and J lost 6 bases, with 12 bases between them. CDR3 length equals 14 residues. The CDR3 DNA reads as TGTGCCAGCAGCGTGGGGGCTGAGTTAAACACCATATATTTT. Translating it yields CASSVGAELNTIYF.

The chain combines TRBV19 with TRBJ2-7, with D maybe TRBD1 (6 bases). CDR3 length: 13 amino acids. V gave up 3 bases and J gave up 5 bases, with 11 bases separating them. CDR1 LNHDA and CDR2 SQIVND come from the germline V gene (reference sequence). The CDR3 loop is CASSINTGNEQYF. The CDR3 nucleotides are TGTGCCAGTAGTATCAATACAGGGAACGAGCAGTACTTC.

The V and J genes are TRBV27 and TRBJ2-5; 8 bases are a match to TRBD2. Losses at the gene ends were 6 bases for V and 9 bases for J; bases not matched to a gene: 9. The germline gives CDR1 MNHEY, CDR2 SMNVEV (reference sequence). The CDR3 consists of 13 residues. CDR3 residues: CASSPGLAQAQYF. The DNA for the CDR3 is TGTGCCAGCAGCCCCGGACTAGCCCAGGCCCAGTACTTC.

The chain couples TRBV4-2 to TRBJ2-5; TRBD2 agrees at 12 bases. Germline-derived CDR1 and CDR2 are LGHNA and YNFKEQ. This CDR3 is built from 16 residues. V trimming: 3 bases; J trimming: 5 bases; junction bases outside the gene matches: 7. As DNA, the CDR3 is TGTGCCAGCAGCCAGAGGACTAGCGGGGCCAAGGAGACCCAGTACTTC. It encodes CASSQRTSGAKETQYF.

V is TRBV7-2 and J is TRBJ2-7; 9 bases are a match to TRBD2. The CDR3 is 15 residues long. V was pared by 5 bases and J by 2 bases, with 7 bases of the junction left unmatched. The V gene's germline CDR1 is SGHTA and CDR2 FQGNSA. The CDR3 DNA sequence: TGTGCCAGCAGCCGCCCTAGCGGGACTACCTACGAGCAGTACTTC. Protein product: CASSRPSGTTYEQYF.

This clone was counted a single time. The V and J genes are TRBV5-1 and TRBJ2-1; unclear D gene. V was clipped by 3 bases and J by 4 bases, with 5 bases between them. The length of the CDR3 is 12 residues. Germline loops: CDR1 SGHRS, CDR2 YFSETQ. CDR3 loop: CASSWAYNEQFF. DNA for the CDR3: TGCGCCAGCAGCTGGGCTTACAATGAGCAGTTCTTC.

V and J are TRBV11-2 and TRBJ2-2; 13 bases fit TRBD2. Germline V gene lookup returns CDR1 SGHAT and CDR2 FQNNGV. The V gene end was trimmed by 5 bases and the J gene end by 4 bases; junction bases not matched to a gene: 4. The CDR3 totals 16 residues. The CDR3 bases are TGTGCCAGCAGCGGACTAGCGGGGGACATCACCGGGGAGCTGTTTTTT. Translated, it gives CASSGLAGDITGELFF.

CDR3 loop: CASSQVSSSYEQYF. The CDR3 bases are TGCGCCAGCAGCCAAGTGTCGAGCTCCTACGAGCAGTACTTC. The gene calls are TRBV4-1 and TRBJ2-7; D remains unclear. The CDR3 covers 14 residues. Trimming cost V 1 base and J 0 bases, with 7 bases left between them. Germline values: CDR1 MGHRA, CDR2 YSYEKL.

This CDR3 is CASSGYGGHSGNTIYF. CDR3 DNA: TGTGCCAGCAGTGGATACGGAGGTCACTCTGGAAACACCATATATTTT. This chain links TRBV2 with TRBJ1-3; no reliable D call. Germline assignment: CDR1 SNHLY and CDR2 FYNNEI. Trimming cost V 4 bases and J 0 bases, with 13 bases left between them. The CDR3 is made up of 16 amino acids.

This chain connects TRBV5-6 to TRBJ2-5; D unclear. The CDR3 loop spans 12 amino acids. Per the germline V gene, CDR1 is SGHDT and CDR2 is YYEEEE. V lost 4 bases, J lost 5 bases, and 9 bases lay in between. CDR3 DNA sequence: TGTGCCAGCAGCAGCTACGTGGAGACCCAGTACTTC. The encoded protein is CASSSYVETQYF.

The genes are TRBV7-9 and TRBJ2-2, with 11 bases lining up with TRBD2. Germline V gene data show CDR1 as SEHNR and CDR2 as FQNEAQ (reference sequence). V was clipped by 4 bases and J by 2 bases; unmatched bases: 3. The length of the CDR3 is 16 residues. The chain's CDR3 is CASSSLAGGNTGELFF. The CDR3 DNA is TGTGCCAGCAGCTCGCTAGCGGGGGGTAACACCGGGGAGCTGTTTTTT.

As concerns this clone: The sample contains more than one DNA sequence encoding this CDR3. This chain links TRBV5-1 with TRBJ1-5; D not certain. Trimming stripped 0 bases from V and 4 bases from J, with 8 bases between. In germline, CDR1 is SGHRS, CDR2 YFSETQ. The CDR3 loop spans 14 amino acids. The DNA of the CDR3 is TGCGCCAGCAGCTTGGGCGGTCGTAATCAGCCCCAGCATTTT. Amino acid sequence: CASSLGGRNQPQHF.

CDR3 residues: CASSSGTDSSYNEQFF. For the CDR3, the DNA is TGTGCCAGCAGTTCCGGGACTGATAGCTCCTACAATGAGCAGTTCTTC. The chain recombines TRBV28 with TRBJ2-1; a weak D match, TRBD2 (6 bases). CDR1 MDHEN and CDR2 SYDVKM come from the germline V gene. This CDR3 spans 16 amino acids. The ends were cut back, 4 bases at V and 0 bases at J, with 13 bases in the middle.

The rearrangement joins TRBV7-6 to TRBJ1-6, with D perhaps TRBD1 (6 bases). V was cut by 3 bases and J by 7 bases, with 22 bases left in between. The length of the CDR3 is 18 residues. Germline V gives CDR1 SGHVS, CDR2 FNYEAQ. CDR3 in amino acids: CASSFHFLLTGLNSPLHF. The CDR3 nucleotides read TGTGCCAGCAGCTTTCACTTTTTATTGACAGGCCTGAATTCACCCCTCCACTTT.

This sequence joins TRBV4-1 and TRBJ2-7, with D possibly TRBD1 on 5 matching bases. The CDR3 sequence is 13 residues long. Germline assignment: CDR1 MGHRA and CDR2 YSYEKL. V shed 3 bases and J shed 3 bases, with 9 bases lying between them. Written as DNA, the CDR3 is TGCGCCAGCAGCCAGTCCCAGGGCTACGAGCAGTACTTC. It specifies CASSQSQGYEQYF.

The chain joins TRBV7-2 to TRBJ2-1; TRBD2 matches at 7 bases. With V trimmed by 2 bases and J by 14 bases, 18 bases remained unmatched. CDR3 length: 16 residues. Germline V gene data show CDR1 as SGHTA and CDR2 as FQGNSA. CDR3: CASSLLASGLGNEEFF. Here the CDR3 DNA reads TGTGCCAGCAGCTTACTGGCTAGCGGTTTAGGTAACGAGGAGTTCTTC.

The gene calls are TRBV9 and TRBJ2-2; D call uncertain. With 0 bases removed from V and 7 bases from J, the gap between germline ends came to 4 bases. The CDR3 is 12 amino acids. The V gene's germline CDR1 is SGDLS and CDR2 YYNGEE. The CDR3 DNA is TGTGCCAGCAGCGTAGTGCGCGGGGAGCTGTTTTTT. Its protein product is CASSVVRGELFF.

To note about this clone: An end of the junction differs from the germline gene, which may be a read error. The chain combines TRBV4-1 with TRBJ1-1; the match to TRBD1 covers 8 bases. The CDR3 spans 14 residues. Germline V gives CDR1 MGHRA, CDR2 YSYEKL. CDR3 sequence (DNA): TGCGCCAGCAGCCGAGGACAGGGTTTGTATGAAACTTTCTTT. Translated, it gives CASSRGQGLYETFF.

This sequence joins TRBV4-2 and TRBJ1-1; 8 nucleotides match TRBD1. The CDR3 is made up of 18 amino acids. J gave up 3 bases and V 5 bases, and 17 bases lay outside the gene matches. Germline V CDR1 and CDR2: LGHNA, YNFKEQ. DNA for the CDR3: TGTGCCAGCAGCGACGACAGGGGAGGGTTTGCTGCGGACACTGAAGCTTTCTTT. The encoded protein is CASSDDRGGFAADTEAFF.